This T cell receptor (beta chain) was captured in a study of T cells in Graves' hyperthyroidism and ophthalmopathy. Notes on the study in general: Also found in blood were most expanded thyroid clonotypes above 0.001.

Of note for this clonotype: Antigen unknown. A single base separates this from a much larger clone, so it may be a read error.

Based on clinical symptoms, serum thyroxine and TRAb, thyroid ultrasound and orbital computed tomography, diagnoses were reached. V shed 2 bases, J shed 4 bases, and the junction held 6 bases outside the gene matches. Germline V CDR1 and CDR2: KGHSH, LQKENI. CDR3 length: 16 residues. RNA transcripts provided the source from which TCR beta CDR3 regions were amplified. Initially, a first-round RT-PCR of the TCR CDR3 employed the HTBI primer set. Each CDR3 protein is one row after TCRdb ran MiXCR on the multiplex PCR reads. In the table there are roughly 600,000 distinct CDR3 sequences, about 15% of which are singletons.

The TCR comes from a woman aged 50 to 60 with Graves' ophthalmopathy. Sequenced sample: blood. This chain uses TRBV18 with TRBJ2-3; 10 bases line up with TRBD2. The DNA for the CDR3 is TGTGCCAGCTCACCAAAACCTAGCGGGAGCCCAGATACGCAGTATTTT. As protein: CASSPKPSGSPDTQYF.